This T cell receptor beta chain came from a study of blood T cell repertoires in COVID-19. The CDR3 is made up of 14 amino acids. The ends lost 5 bases at V and 0 bases at J; junction bases unmatched: 5. CDR1 is SGDLS, CDR2 YYNGEE, per germline. Method: immunoSEQ multiplex PCR; TCRdb's copy keeps in-frame clones and lacks some. The sample includes about 250,000 clones, about 85% of them seen just once. The V and J genes are TRBV9 and TRBJ2-7, with 7 bases lining up with TRBD2. Sequencing input: peripheral blood. The receptor's source is a human donor with COVID-19, enrolled during active disease. The donor label of this sample is uncertain. The CDR3 reads CASSPGGSSYEQYF. In nucleotides, the CDR3 is TGTGCCAGCAGTCCGGGCGGGAGCTCCTACGAGCAGTACTTC. The full variable domain, its missing parts supplied by reference TRBV9 and TRBJ2-7, is DSGVTQTPKHLITATGQRVTLRCSPRSGDLSVYWYQQSLDQGLQFLIQYYNGEERAKGNILERFSAQQFPDLHSELNLSSLELGDSALYFCASSPGGSSYEQYFGPGTRLTVT.